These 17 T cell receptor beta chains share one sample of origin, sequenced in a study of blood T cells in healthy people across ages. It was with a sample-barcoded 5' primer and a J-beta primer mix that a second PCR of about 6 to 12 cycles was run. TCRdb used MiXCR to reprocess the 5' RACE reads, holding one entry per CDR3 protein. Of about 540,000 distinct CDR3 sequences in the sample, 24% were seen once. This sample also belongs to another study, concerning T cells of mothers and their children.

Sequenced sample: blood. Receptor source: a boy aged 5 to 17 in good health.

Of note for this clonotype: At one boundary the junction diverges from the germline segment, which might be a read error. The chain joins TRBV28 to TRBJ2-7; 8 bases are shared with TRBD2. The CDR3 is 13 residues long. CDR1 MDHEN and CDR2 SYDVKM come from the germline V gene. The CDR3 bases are TGTGCCGGCAGGCGGGGGGCACAATACGAGCAGTACTTC. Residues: CAGRRGAQYEQYF.

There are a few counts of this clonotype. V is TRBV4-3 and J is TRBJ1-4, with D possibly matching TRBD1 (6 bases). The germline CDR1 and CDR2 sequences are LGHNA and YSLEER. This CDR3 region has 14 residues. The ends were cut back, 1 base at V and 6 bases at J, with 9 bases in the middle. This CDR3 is CASSQGTADEKLFF. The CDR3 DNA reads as TGCGCCAGCAGCCAAGGGACAGCGGATGAAAAACTGTTTTTT.

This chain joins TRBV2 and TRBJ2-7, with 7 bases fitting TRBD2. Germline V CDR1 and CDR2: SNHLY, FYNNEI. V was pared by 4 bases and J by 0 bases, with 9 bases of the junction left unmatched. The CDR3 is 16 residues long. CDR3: CASSGGGYGSSYEQYF. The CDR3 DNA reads TGTGCCAGCAGTGGGGGAGGGTACGGGAGCTCCTACGAGCAGTACTTC.

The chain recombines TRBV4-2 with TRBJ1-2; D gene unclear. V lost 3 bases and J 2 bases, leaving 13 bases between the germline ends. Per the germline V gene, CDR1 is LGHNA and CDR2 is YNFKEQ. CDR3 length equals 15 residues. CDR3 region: CASSHASAENYGYTF. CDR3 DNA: TGTGCCAGCAGCCATGCGTCAGCAGAAAACTATGGCTACACCTTC.

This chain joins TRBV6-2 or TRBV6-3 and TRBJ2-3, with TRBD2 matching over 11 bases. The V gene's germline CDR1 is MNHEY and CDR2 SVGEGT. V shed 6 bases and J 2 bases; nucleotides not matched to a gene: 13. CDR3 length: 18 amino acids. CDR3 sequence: CASSRTSGSFFFTDTQYF. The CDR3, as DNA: TGTGCCAGCAGCCGTACTAGCGGGAGTTTCTTCTTCACAGATACGCAGTATTTT.

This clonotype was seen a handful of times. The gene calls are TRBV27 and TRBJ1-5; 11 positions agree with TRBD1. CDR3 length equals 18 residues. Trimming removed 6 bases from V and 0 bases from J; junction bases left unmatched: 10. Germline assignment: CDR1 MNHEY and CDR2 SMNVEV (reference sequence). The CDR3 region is CASSRRTGGLTSNQPQHF. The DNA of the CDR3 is TGTGCCAGCAGCCGGAGGACAGGGGGCTTAACTAGCAATCAGCCCCAGCATTTT.

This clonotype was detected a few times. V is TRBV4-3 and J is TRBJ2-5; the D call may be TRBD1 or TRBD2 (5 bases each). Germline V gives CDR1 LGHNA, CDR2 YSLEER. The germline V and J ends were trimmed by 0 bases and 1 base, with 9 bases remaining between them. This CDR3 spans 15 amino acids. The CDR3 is CASSQDLGGQETQYF. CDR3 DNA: TGCGCCAGCAGCCAAGATCTTGGGGGCCAAGAGACCCAGTACTTC.

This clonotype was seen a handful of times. The CDR3 nucleotides are TGTGCCAGCAGCTCAGGAGCGACCAACAATCAGCCCCAGCATTTT. Its protein is CASSSGATNNQPQHF. The chain combines TRBV7-8 with TRBJ1-5; D ambiguous. The CDR3 totals 15 residues. From germline, CDR1 is SGHVS and CDR2 FQNEAQ. Between the trimmed V and J ends, which lost 4 bases and 3 bases, there was a span of 13 bases.

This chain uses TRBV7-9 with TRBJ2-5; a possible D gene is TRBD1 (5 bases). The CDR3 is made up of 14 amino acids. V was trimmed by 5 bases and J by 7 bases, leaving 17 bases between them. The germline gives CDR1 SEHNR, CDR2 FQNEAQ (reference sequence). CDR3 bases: TGTGCCAGCAGCCCCCAGGGTACCACCGGGACCCAGTACTTC. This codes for CASSPQGTTGTQYF. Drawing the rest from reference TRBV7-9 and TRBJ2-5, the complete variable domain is DTGVSQNPRHKITKRGQNVTFRCDPISEHNRLYWYRQTLGQGPEFLTYFQNEAQLEKSRLLSDRFSAERPKGSFSTLEIQRTEQGDSAMYLCASSPQGTTGTQYFGPGTRLLVL.

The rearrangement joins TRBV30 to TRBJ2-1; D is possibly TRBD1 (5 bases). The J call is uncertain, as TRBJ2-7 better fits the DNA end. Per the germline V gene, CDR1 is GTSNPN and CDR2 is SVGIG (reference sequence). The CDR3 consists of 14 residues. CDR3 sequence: CAWSLDSSRSEQYF. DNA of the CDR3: TGTGCCTGGAGTCTCGACAGTTCGCGCTCCGAGCAGTACTTC.

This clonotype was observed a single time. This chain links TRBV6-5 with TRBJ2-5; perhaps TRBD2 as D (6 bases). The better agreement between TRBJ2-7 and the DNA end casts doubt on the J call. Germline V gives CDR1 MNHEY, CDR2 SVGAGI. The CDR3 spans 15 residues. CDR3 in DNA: TGTGCCAGCAGTTACTCGAAGACTAGGGCCTACGAGCAGTACTTC. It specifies CASSYSKTRAYEQYF.

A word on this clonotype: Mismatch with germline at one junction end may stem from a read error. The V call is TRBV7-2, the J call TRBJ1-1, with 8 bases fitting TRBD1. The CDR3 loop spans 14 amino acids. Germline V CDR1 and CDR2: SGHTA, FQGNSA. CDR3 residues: CACSVQGGNTEAFF. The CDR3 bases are TGTGCCTGCAGCGTACAGGGGGGGAACACTGAAGCTTTCTTT. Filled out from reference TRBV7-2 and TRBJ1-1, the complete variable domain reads GAGVSQSPSNKVTEKGKDVELRCDPISGHTALYWYRQSLGQGLEFLIYFQGNSAPDKSGLPSDRFSAERTGGSVSTLTIQRTQQEDSAVYLCACSVQGGNTEAFFGQGTRLTVV.

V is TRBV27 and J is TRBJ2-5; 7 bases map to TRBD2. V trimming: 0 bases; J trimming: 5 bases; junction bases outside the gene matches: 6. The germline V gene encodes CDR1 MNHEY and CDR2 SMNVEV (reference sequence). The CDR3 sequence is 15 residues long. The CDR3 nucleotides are TGTGCCAGCAGTTTATCGACAGCGGGGACTGAGACCCAGTACTTC. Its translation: CASSLSTAGTETQYF.

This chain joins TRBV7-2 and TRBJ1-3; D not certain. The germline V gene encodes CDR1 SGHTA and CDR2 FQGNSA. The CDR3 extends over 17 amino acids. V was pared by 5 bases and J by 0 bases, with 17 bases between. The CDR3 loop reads CASSRRITGISGNTIYF. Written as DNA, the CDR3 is TGTGCCAGCAGCCGACGGATCACTGGAATCTCTGGAAACACCATATATTTT. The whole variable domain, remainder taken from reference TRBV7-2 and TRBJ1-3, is GAGVSQSPSNKVTEKGKDVELRCDPISGHTALYWYRQSLGQGLEFLIYFQGNSAPDKSGLPSDRFSAERTGGSVSTLTIQRTQQEDSAVYLCASSRRITGISGNTIYFGEGSWLTVV.

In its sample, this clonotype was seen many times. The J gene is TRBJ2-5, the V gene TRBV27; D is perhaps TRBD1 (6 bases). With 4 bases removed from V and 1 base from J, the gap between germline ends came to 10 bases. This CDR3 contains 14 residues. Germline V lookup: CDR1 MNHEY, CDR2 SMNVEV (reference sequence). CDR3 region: CASSSGGSQETQYF. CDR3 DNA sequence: TGTGCCAGCAGTTCTGGGGGCTCCCAAGAGACCCAGTACTTC.

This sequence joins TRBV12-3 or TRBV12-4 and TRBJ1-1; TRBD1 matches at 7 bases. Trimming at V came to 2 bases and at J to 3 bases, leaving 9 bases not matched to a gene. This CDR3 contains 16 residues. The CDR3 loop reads CASSLIAGQGDTEAFF. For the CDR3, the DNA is TGTGCCAGCAGTTTAATAGCGGGTCAGGGGGACACTGAAGCTTTCTTT.

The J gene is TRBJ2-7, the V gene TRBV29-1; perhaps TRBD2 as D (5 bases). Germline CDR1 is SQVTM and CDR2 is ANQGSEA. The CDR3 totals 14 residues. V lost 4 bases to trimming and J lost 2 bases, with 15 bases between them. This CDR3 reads CSVVTVRETYEQYF. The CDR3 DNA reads TGCAGCGTTGTAACTGTTAGGGAGACCTACGAGCAGTACTTC.